This T cell receptor beta chain was profiled in a study of blood T cell repertoires in COVID-19. Looking at the study overall: Collection of acute and convalescent COVID-19 samples took place in the United States, Italy and Spain. Sources were T cells, B-cell-depleted T cells, or PBMCs; the material itself was cDNA or gDNA.

The ends were cut back, 0 bases at V and 6 bases at J, with 11 bases in the middle. There are 13 residues in the CDR3. The germline CDR1 and CDR2 sequences are GTSNPN and SVGIG (reference sequence). Using immunoSEQ multiplex PCR, the repertoire was profiled, and TCRdb retains in-frame clones only, with some absent. Of approximately 90,000 clones listed, under 90% are singletons. This receptor was identified in a woman in her 70s with acute or convalescent COVID-19. J is TRBJ1-2 and V is TRBV30, with D perhaps matching TRBD1 (6 bases). The sequenced material came from peripheral blood. The CDR3 region has the DNA TGTGCCTGGAGTGTACGGGGGGCCGATGGCTACACCTTC. Amino acids: CAWSVRGADGYTF. The variable domain in full, completed from reference TRBV30 and TRBJ1-2, reads SQTIHQWPATLVQPVGSPLSLECTVEGTSNPNLYWYRQAAGRGLQLLFYSVGIGQISSEVPQNLSASRPQDRQFILSSKKLLLSDSGFYLCAWSVRGADGYTFGSGTRLTVV.